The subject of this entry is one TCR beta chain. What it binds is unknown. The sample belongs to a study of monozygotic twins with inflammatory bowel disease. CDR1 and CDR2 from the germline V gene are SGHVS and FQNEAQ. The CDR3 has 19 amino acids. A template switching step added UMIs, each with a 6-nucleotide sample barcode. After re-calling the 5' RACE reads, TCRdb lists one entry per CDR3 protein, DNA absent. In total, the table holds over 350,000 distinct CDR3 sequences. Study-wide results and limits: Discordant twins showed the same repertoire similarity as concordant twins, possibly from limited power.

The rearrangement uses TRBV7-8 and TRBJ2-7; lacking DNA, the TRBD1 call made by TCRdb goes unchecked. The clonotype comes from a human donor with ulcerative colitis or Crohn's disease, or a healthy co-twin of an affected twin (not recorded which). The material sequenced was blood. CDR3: CASSSATGVVRYIRYEQYF. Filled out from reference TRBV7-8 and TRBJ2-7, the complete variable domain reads GAGVSQSPRYKVAKRGQDVALRCDPISGHVSLFWYQQALGQGPEFLTYFQNEAQLDKSGLPSDRFFAERPEGSVSTLKIQRTQQEDSAVYLCASSSATGVVRYIRYEQYFGPGTRLTVT.